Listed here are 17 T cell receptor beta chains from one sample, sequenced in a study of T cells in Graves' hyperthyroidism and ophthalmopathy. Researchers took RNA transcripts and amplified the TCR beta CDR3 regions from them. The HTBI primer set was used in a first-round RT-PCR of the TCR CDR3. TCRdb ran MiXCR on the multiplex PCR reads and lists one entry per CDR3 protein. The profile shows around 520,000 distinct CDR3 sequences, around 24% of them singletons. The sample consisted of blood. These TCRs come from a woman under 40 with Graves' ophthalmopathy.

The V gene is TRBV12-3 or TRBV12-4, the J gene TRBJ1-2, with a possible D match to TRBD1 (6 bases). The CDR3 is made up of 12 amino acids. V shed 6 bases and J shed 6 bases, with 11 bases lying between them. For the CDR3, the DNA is TGTGCCAGCAGCCACAGGGTCGATGGCTACACCTTC. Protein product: CASSHRVDGYTF.

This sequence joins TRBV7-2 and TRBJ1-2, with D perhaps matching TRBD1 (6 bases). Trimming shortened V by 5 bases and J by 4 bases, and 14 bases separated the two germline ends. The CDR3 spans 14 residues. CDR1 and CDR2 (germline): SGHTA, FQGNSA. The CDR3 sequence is CASSPGGTTYGYTF. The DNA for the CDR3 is TGTGCCAGCAGCCCAGGAGGGACAACCTATGGCTACACCTTC.

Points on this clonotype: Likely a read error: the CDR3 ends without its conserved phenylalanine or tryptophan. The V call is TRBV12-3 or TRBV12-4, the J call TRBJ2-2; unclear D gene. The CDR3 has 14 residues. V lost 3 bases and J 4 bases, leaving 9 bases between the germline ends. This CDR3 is CASSLVPTTGELFY. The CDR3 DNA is TGTGCCAGCAGTTTGGTTCCTACCACCGGGGAGCTGTTTTAT.

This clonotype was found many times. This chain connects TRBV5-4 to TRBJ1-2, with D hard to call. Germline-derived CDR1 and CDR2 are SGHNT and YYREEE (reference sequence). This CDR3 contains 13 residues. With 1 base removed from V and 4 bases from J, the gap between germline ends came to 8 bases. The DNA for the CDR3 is TGTGCCAGCAGCTTGTCAGAGGCCTATGGCTACACCTTC. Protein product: CASSLSEAYGYTF.

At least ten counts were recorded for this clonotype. CDR3 in DNA: TGTGCCAGCAGTTCATTCGGGGCGGGGCGGCAAGAGACCCAGTACTTC. Amino acid sequence: CASSSFGAGRQETQYF. This sequence joins TRBV12-3 or TRBV12-4 and TRBJ2-5, with a tentative D call TRBD2 (6 bases). V gave up 4 bases and J gave up 2 bases, with 17 bases separating them. There are 16 residues in the CDR3.

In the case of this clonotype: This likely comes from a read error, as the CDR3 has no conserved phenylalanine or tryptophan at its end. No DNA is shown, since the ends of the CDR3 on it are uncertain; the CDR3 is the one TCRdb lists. The CDR3 sequence: CASSAESRPFSPYYEQDC. The genes are TRBV6-1 and TRBJ2-7. 18 amino acids form the CDR3, both terminal residues included. Germline V gene lookup returns CDR1 MNHNS and CDR2 SASEGT.

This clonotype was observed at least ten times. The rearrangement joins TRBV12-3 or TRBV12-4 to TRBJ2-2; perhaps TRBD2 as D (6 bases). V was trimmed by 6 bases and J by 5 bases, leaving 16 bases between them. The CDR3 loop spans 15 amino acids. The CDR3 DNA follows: TGTGCCAGCAGCAAAACCCAAGCGGGTACCGGGGAGCTGTTTTTT. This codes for CASSKTQAGTGELFF.

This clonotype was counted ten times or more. The CDR3 coding sequence is TGCAGTGCTCCTCAATGGCACTATGGCTACACCTTC. Translation: CSAPQWHYGYTF. J is TRBJ1-2 and V is TRBV20-1; D is ambiguous. CDR1 is DFQATT, CDR2 SNEGSKA, per germline (reference sequence). V was clipped by 5 bases and J by 3 bases, with 10 bases between them. The CDR3 is 12 residues long.

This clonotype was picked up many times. CDR3 bases: TGCGCCAGCACCAGGACAGCAAATCCCGCGAACACCGGGGAGCTGTTTTTT. It translates to CASTRTANPANTGELFF. V and J are TRBV5-1 and TRBJ2-2; weak D call: TRBD1 (6 bases). The V gene's germline CDR1 is SGHRS and CDR2 YFSETQ. The CDR3 spans 17 residues. Trimming removed 6 bases from V and 0 bases from J, with 18 bases in between.

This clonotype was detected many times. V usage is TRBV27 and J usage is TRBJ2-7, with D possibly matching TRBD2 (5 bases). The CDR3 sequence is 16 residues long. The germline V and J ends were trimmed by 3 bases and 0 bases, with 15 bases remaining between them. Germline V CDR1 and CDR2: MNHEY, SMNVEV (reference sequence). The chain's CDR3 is CASSLLSGLSSYEQYF. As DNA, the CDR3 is TGTGCCAGCAGTTTGCTCTCAGGACTGAGCTCCTACGAGCAGTACTTC.

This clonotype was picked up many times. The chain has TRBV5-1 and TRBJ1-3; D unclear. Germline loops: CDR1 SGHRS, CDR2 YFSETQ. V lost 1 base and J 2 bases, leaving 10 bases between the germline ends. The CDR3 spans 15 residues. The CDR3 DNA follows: TGCGCCAGCAGCTTGTATAGCGGGGCTGGAAACACCATATATTTT. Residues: CASSLYSGAGNTIYF.

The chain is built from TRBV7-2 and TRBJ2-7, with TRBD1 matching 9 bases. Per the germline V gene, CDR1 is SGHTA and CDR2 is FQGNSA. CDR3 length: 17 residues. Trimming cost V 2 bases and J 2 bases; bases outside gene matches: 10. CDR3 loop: CASSLSGTGLSTYEQYF. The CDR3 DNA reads TGTGCCAGCAGCTTAAGCGGGACAGGGCTAAGCACCTACGAGCAGTACTTC. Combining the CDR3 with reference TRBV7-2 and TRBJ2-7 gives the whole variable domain GAGVSQSPSNKVTEKGKDVELRCDPISGHTALYWYRQSLGQGLEFLIYFQGNSAPDKSGLPSDRFSAERTGGSVSTLTIQRTQQEDSAVYLCASSLSGTGLSTYEQYFGPGTRLTVT.

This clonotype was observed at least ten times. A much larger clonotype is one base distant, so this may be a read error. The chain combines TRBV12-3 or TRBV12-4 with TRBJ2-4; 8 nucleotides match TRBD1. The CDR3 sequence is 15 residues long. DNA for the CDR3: TGTGCCAGCAGTCTTACGCAGGGGGCGATGGACATTCAGCACTTC. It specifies CASSLTQGAMDIQHF.

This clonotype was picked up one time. This CDR3 is CASSLRGQGTEAFF. The CDR3 DNA reads TGTGCCAGCAGTTTACGGGGACAGGGTACTGAAGCTTTCTTT. The J gene is TRBJ1-1, the V gene TRBV27; the match to TRBD1 covers 9 bases. V shed 2 bases and J 5 bases; nucleotides not matched to a gene: 3. The CDR3 loop spans 14 amino acids. Looked up from germline, CDR1 is MNHEY and CDR2 is SMNVEV (reference sequence).

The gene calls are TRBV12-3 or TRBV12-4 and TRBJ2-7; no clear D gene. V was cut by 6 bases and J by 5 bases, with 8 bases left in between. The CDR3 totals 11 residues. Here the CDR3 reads CASSPRDEQYF. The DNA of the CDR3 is TGTGCCAGCAGCCCCCGAGACGAGCAGTACTTC.

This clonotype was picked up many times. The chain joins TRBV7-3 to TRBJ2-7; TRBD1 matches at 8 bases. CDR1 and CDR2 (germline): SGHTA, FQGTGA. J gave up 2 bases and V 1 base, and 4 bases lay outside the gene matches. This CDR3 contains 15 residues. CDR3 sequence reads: CASSLRDRGPYEQYF. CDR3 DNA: TGTGCCAGCAGCTTAAGAGACAGGGGTCCCTACGAGCAGTACTTC.

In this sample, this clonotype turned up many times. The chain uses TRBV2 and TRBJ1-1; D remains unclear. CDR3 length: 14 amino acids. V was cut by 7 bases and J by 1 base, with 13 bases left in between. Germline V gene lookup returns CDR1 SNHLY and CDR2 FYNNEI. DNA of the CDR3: TGTGCCAGCATTCTCCTTTTAGGGAACACTGAAGCTTTCTTT. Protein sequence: CASILLLGNTEAFF.